The 12 T cell receptor beta chains listed next were all sequenced from one sample in a study of cytomegalovirus exposure and HLA in healthy donors. The PCR had 60 Vbeta and 13 Jbeta primers. Produced via immunoSEQ multiplex PCR; TCRdb's table is partial and in-frame only. The repertoire holds 180,000 or so clones, with approximately 67% as singletons. Sequences were obtained from PBMCs. These receptors originate from a man aged 40-49 years in good health and CMV-seronegative.

The V and J genes are TRBV5-6 and TRBJ2-1; TRBD2 agrees at 12 bases. CDR1 and CDR2 from the germline V gene are SGHDT and YYEEEE. The CDR3 is 18 amino acids. J was trimmed by 5 bases and V by 6 bases; bases with no gene match: 15. Here the CDR3 reads CASTRWTSGAYGNNEQFF. The CDR3 bases are TGTGCCAGCACCAGGTGGACTAGCGGGGCATATGGAAACAATGAGCAGTTCTTC.

This clone was picked up a small number of times. J is TRBJ2-5 and V is TRBV7-2, with TRBD1 as a possible D gene (5 bases). Germline CDR1 SGHTA, CDR2 FQGNSA. Trimming shortened V by 0 bases and J by 3 bases, and 8 bases separated the two germline ends. This CDR3 is built from 14 residues. The CDR3 DNA is TGTGCCAGCAGCTTAGCCAGGGTAAAAGAGACCCAGTACTTC. Translated, it gives CASSLARVKETQYF.

Only a few counts were recorded for this clone. J is TRBJ2-1 and V is TRBV30; 10 bases match TRBD2. The V and J ends lost 1 base and 6 bases, in that order; junction bases with no gene match: 12. CDR1 GTSNPN and CDR2 SVGIG come from the germline V gene (reference sequence). The length of the CDR3 is 17 residues. CDR3 amino acids: CAWSAPRASGSSNEQFF. CDR3 sequence (DNA): TGTGCCTGGAGTGCCCCCCGGGCTAGCGGGAGTTCCAATGAGCAGTTCTTC.

This clone has a handful of counts. This chain uses TRBV18 with TRBJ2-3; 14 bases fit TRBD2. The CDR3 has 16 residues. Germline lookup yields CDR1 KGHSH and CDR2 LQKENI. Germline trimming cut 5 bases from V and 2 bases from J; bases unmatched to any gene: 3. CDR3 bases: TGTGCCAGCTCATCGGGACTAGCGGGAGACACAGATACGCAGTATTTT. As protein: CASSSGLAGDTDTQYF.

This clone has only a few counts. This chain links TRBV7-2 with TRBJ2-6, with D possibly TRBD1 on 5 matching bases. The CDR3 is made up of 15 amino acids. V was cut by 1 base and J by 4 bases, with 8 bases left in between. CDR1 is SGHTA and CDR2 is FQGNSA in the germline V gene. CDR3 loop: CASSLGTIGANVLTF. DNA for the CDR3: TGTGCCAGCAGCTTAGGGACAATAGGGGCCAACGTCCTGACTTTC.

With respect to this clone: Here the CDR3 omits its conserved ending phenylalanine or tryptophan, so a read error is the likely source. The J gene is TRBJ2-2, the V gene TRBV19; TRBD2 aligns across 11 bases. With V trimmed by 5 bases and J by 4 bases, 6 bases remained unmatched. This CDR3 has 16 residues. Germline values: CDR1 LNHDA, CDR2 SQIVND (reference sequence). In DNA, the CDR3 is TGTGCCAGTAGTGCTTCTAGCGGGAGGACCACCGGGGAGCTGTTTCTT. Translating gives CASSASSGRTTGELFL.

The sample holds a few counts of this clone. V is TRBV7-2 and J is TRBJ2-7; D may be TRBD2 (6 bases). Per the germline V gene, CDR1 is SGHTA and CDR2 is FQGNSA. The CDR3 totals 15 residues. Trimming pared 2 bases from V and 2 bases from J, leaving 13 bases between. The CDR3 DNA reads TGTGCCAGCAGCTTATGGACTACATCAACCTACGAGCAGTACTTC. It yields the protein CASSLWTTSTYEQYF.

This clone was recorded a few times. This chain uses TRBV5-6 with TRBJ2-2; 8 bases are shared with TRBD1. The CDR3 loop spans 15 amino acids. Losses at the gene ends were 4 bases for V and 4 bases for J; bases not matched to a gene: 6. CDR1 SGHDT and CDR2 YYEEEE come from the germline V gene. The CDR3 bases are TGTGCCAGCAGCCCGGGACAGGTCAGCACCGGGGAGCTGTTTTTT. Protein product: CASSPGQVSTGELFF.

The chain combines TRBV10-1 with TRBJ2-2; D is possibly TRBD1 (6 bases). Germline CDR1 WNHNN, CDR2 SYGVQD (reference sequence). CDR3 length equals 15 residues. Trimming left V 10 bases short and J 0 bases short, with 15 bases between. The CDR3 region has the DNA TGCGCCAAGGCTCAGGGGCGCTCGAACACCGGGGAGCTGTTTTTT. Amino acids: CAKAQGRSNTGELFF.

This clone has only a few counts. The chain employs TRBV5-4 and TRBJ1-1; TRBD1 matches at 7 bases. The V segment lost 3 bases and the J segment 3 bases; nucleotides outside the gene matches: 11. Looked up from germline, CDR1 is SGHNT and CDR2 is YYREEE (reference sequence). This CDR3 comprises 16 residues. This CDR3 reads CASSSNRGLRDTEAFF. The CDR3 nucleotides read TGTGCCAGCAGCTCAAACAGGGGATTGAGGGACACTGAAGCTTTCTTT.

The chain uses TRBV6-5 and TRBJ1-5; maybe TRBD1 (5 bases). Germline CDR1 is MNHEY and CDR2 is SVGAGI. This CDR3 is 14 amino acids long. V lost 4 bases, J lost 4 bases, and 11 bases lay in between. CDR3 nucleotides: TGTGCCAGCAGTTCTACAGGCGGTAATCAGCCCCAGCATTTT. Its translation is CASSSTGGNQPQHF.

The chain combines TRBV30 with TRBJ2-5, with 7 bases lining up with TRBD2. Germline V gene sequence: CDR1 GTSNPN, CDR2 SVGIG (reference sequence). There are 16 residues in the CDR3. V lost 1 base to trimming and J lost 5 bases; unmatched junction nucleotides: 13. The CDR3: CAWSGVGGGSRETQYF. The DNA for the CDR3 is TGTGCCTGGAGTGGGGTGGGGGGGGGATCGCGGGAGACCCAGTACTTC.